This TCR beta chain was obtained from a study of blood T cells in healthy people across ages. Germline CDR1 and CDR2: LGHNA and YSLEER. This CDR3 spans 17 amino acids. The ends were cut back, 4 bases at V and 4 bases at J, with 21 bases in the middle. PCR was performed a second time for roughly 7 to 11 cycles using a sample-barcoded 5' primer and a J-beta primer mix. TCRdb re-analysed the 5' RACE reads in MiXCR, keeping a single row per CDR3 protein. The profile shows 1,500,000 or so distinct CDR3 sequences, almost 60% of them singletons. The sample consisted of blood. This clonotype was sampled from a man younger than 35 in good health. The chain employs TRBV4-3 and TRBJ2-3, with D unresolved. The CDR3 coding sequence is TGCGCCAGCAGCCTTAATGAGCCGTCTTTGAATGCAGATACGCAGTATTTT. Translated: CASSLNEPSLNADTQYF.